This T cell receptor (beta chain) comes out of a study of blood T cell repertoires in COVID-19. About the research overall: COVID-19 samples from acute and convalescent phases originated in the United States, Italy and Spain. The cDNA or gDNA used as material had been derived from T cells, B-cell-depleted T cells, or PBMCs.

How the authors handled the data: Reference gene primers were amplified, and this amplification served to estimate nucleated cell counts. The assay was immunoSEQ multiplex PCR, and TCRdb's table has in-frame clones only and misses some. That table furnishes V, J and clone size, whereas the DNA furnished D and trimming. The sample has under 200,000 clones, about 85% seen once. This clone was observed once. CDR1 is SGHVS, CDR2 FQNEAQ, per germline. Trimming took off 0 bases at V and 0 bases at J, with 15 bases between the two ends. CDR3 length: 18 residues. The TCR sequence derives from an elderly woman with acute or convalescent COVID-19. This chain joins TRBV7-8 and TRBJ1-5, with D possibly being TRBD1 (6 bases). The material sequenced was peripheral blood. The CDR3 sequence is CASSLAGARGHSNQPQHF. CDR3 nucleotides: TGTGCCAGCAGCTTAGCGGGGGCTAGGGGACATAGCAATCAGCCCCAGCATTTT.